The 6 T cell receptor beta chains in this list originate from one sample, sequenced in a study of T cells in Graves' hyperthyroidism and ophthalmopathy. Using RNA transcripts as the source, TCR beta CDR3 regions were amplified. A set of HTBI primers served as the primers for a first-round RT-PCR of the TCR CDR3. TCRdb ran MiXCR on the multiplex PCR reads and lists one entry per CDR3 protein. This sample has around 520,000 distinct CDR3 sequences; around 15% occur once, and the top ten carry approximately 14%. The sequenced sample was blood. Receptor source: a woman aged 40-49 years with Graves' hyperthyroidism.

Regarding this clonotype: A much larger clone differs by one base, so this may be a read error. This chain joins TRBV24-1 and TRBJ2-1; 7 nucleotides agree with TRBD1. The CDR3 spans 17 residues. J gave up 6 bases and V 5 bases, and 15 bases lay outside the gene matches. Germline V gene data show CDR1 as KGHDR and CDR2 as SFDVKD. The CDR3 is CATSGSAGTVGANEQFF. CDR3 DNA sequence: TGTGCCACCAGTGGTTCGGCCGGGACAGTGGGGGCCAATGAGCAGTTCTTC.

This clonotype was observed at least ten times. The gene calls are TRBV18 and TRBJ2-1; TRBD2 matches 10 bases. CDR1 is KGHSH, CDR2 LQKENI, per germline. The CDR3 has 15 amino acids. The junction had 5 bases not matched to a gene; V was cut back by 5 bases and J by 4 bases. For the CDR3, the DNA is TGTGCCAGCTCAAGGACTAGCGGAGATTACAATGAGCAGTTCTTC. Its translation is CASSRTSGDYNEQFF.

This clonotype was recorded many times. The chain joins TRBV6-1 to TRBJ1-5; 9 bases fit TRBD1. CDR1 MNHNS and CDR2 SASEGT come from the germline V gene. CDR3 length: 15 residues. V trimming: 5 bases; J trimming: 6 bases; junction bases outside the gene matches: 8. CDR3 in amino acids: CASSFLIQGAQPQHF. The DNA for the CDR3 is TGTGCCAGCAGTTTTCTTATACAGGGGGCTCAGCCCCAGCATTTT.

There are many counts of this clonotype. This chain connects TRBV11-3 to TRBJ2-2; TRBD2 agrees at 10 bases. V was pared by 5 bases and J by 2 bases, with 8 bases of the junction left unmatched. The CDR3 consists of 17 residues. Germline values: CDR1 SGHNT, CDR2 YENEEA. The CDR3 coding sequence is TGTGCCAGCAGCGGGATAGCGGGAGGTAGAAACACCGGGGAGCTGTTTTTT. It translates to CASSGIAGGRNTGELFF.

V usage is TRBV6-5 and J usage is TRBJ2-2; 13 nucleotides line up with TRBD2. From germline, CDR1 is MNHEY and CDR2 SVGAGI. V lost 0 bases, J lost 1 base, and 8 bases stayed unmatched. The CDR3 runs to 20 residues. CDR3 DNA: TGTGCCAGCAGTTACTCGGGAACTAGCGGGAGGGGGCTGAACACCGGGGAGCTGTTTTTT. Encoded protein: CASSYSGTSGRGLNTGELFF.

There are many counts of this clonotype. V usage is TRBV18 and J usage is TRBJ2-2; 7 nucleotides agree with TRBD1. CDR1 and CDR2 (germline): KGHSH, LQKENI. The CDR3 length is 16 residues. The V segment lost 0 bases and the J segment 0 bases; nucleotides outside the gene matches: 1. The CDR3 here is CASSPPGGANTGELFF. The CDR3 bases are TGTGCCAGCTCACCACCAGGGGGCGCGAACACCGGGGAGCTGTTTTTT.